One sample yielded the 19 T cell receptor beta chains listed below, sequenced in a study of blood T cell repertoires in COVID-19 (dated by TCRdb to the early 2020s). The library came from the immunoSEQ multiplex PCR assay. TCRdb obtained this table from immuneACCESS and retained in-frame rearrangements with V and J assigned. These tables miss some clones; where compared with another copy, unresolved V genes account for less than half of the shortfall, and the remainder is unexplained. The sample profile shows roughly 250,000 clones; around 80% of them were found once. In total, the top ten clones hold 3% to 4% of the sample. The source material was peripheral blood. The receptor source for this set is a middle-aged woman with active or convalescent COVID-19.

The chain combines TRBV19 with TRBJ1-2; D call uncertain. CDR1 is LNHDA, CDR2 SQIVND, per germline (reference sequence). The CDR3 consists of 13 residues. V was clipped by 5 bases and J by 4 bases, with 11 bases between them. The CDR3 DNA reads TGTGCCAGTAGTCGAACCCGCGGCTATGGCTACACCTTC. This translates into CASSRTRGYGYTF.

This clone appeared once. The chain uses TRBV5-8 and TRBJ2-2, with 8 bases lining up with TRBD1. CDR1 and CDR2 (germline): SGHTS, YDEGEE. V gave up 4 bases and J gave up 6 bases; unmatched junction bases: 8. The length of the CDR3 is 15 residues. For the CDR3, the DNA is TGTGCCAGCAGCCCCCGGACAGGGTGGCCCGGGGAGCTGTTTTTT. Amino acid sequence: CASSPRTGWPGELFF.

The chain recombines TRBV18 with TRBJ1-1, with 8 bases matching TRBD1. The germline V gene encodes CDR1 KGHSH and CDR2 LQKENI. The ends lost 3 bases at V and 5 bases at J; junction bases unmatched: 5. This CDR3 contains 14 residues. CDR3 DNA sequence: TGTGCCAGCTCACCCCAGGGGGCAGGGACTGAAGCTTTCTTT. This codes for CASSPQGAGTEAFF. Based on the CDR3 plus reference TRBV18 and TRBJ1-1, the full variable domain is NAGVMQNPRHLVRRRGQEARLRCSPMKGHSHVYWYRQLPEEGLKFMVYLQKENIIDESGMPKERFSAEFPKEGPSILRIQQVVRGDSAAYFCASSPQGAGTEAFFGQGTRLTVV.

The chain joins TRBV30 to TRBJ2-7, with D possibly matching TRBD1 (5 bases). CDR3 length: 14 amino acids. The V end was cut by 1 base, the J end by 2 bases, with 12 bases between. Germline values: CDR1 GTSNPN, CDR2 SVGIG (reference sequence). The CDR3 sequence is CAWSGRAGTYEQYF. Written as DNA, the CDR3 is TGTGCCTGGAGTGGTCGGGCAGGGACCTACGAGCAGTACTTC. Together with reference TRBV30 and TRBJ2-7, the CDR3 gives the full variable domain: SQTIHQWPATLVQPVGSPLSLECTVEGTSNPNLYWYRQAAGRGLQLLFYSVGIGQISSEVPQNLSASRPQDRQFILSSKKLLLSDSGFYLCAWSGRAGTYEQYFGPGTRLTVT.

The chain combines TRBV6-5 with TRBJ2-2; D may be TRBD1 (5 bases). Germline CDR1 is MNHEY and CDR2 is SVGAGI. Trimming stripped 8 bases from V and 4 bases from J, with 17 bases between. The CDR3 spans 15 residues. CDR3 sequence: CASALGAHGTGELFF. The CDR3 region has the DNA TGTGCCAGCGCATTAGGGGCGCACGGCACCGGGGAGCTGTTTTTT.

This clone has a handful of counts. The chain is built from TRBV18 and TRBJ2-1; 9 bases match TRBD2. V lost 3 bases and J lost 10; bases outside the gene matches: 13. From germline, CDR1 is KGHSH and CDR2 LQKENI. This CDR3 region has 16 residues. The DNA of the CDR3 is TGTGCCAGCTCACCCCGAGGACCGGGACTAGCTACCGAGCAGTTCTTC. Translating gives CASSPRGPGLATEQFF.

J is TRBJ1-5 and V is TRBV5-6; 11 bases are a match to TRBD1. The germline gives CDR1 SGHDT, CDR2 YYEEEE. Trimming cost V 0 bases and J 0 bases; bases outside gene matches: 8. The CDR3 has 19 amino acids. The DNA for the CDR3 is TGTGCCAGCAGCTTGGTGCGGACAGGGGGCCGTTATAGCAATCAGCCCCAGCATTTT. It codes for CASSLVRTGGRYSNQPQHF. The full variable domain, its missing parts supplied by reference TRBV5-6 and TRBJ1-5, is DAGVTQSPTHLIKTRGQQVTLRCSPKSGHDTVSWYQQALGQGPQFIFQYYEEEERQRGNFPDRFSGHQFPNYSSELNVNALLLGDSALYLCASSLVRTGGRYSNQPQHFGDGTRLSIL.

This sequence joins TRBV12-2 and TRBJ1-1; the DNA was not compared with TRBD1, the D call given in the table. TRBV12-2 is listed as a pseudogene. The CDR3 consists of 18 residues. CDR3 protein: CASRAGQGGFPLNTEAFF. CDR3 DNA: TGTGCAAGTCGCGCGGGACAGGGGGGATTCCCGTTGAACACTGAAGCTTTCTTT.

The chain carries TRBV28 and TRBJ1-1, with D unclear. The CDR3 length is 13 residues. Germline CDR1 and CDR2: MDHEN and SYDVKM. V was clipped by 6 bases and J by 4 bases, with 12 bases between them. The CDR3 DNA follows: TGTGCCAGCAGCGGCCGGGGTGTCACTGAAGCTTTCTTT. It is translated as CASSGRGVTEAFF.

The chain employs TRBV11-1 and TRBJ1-1; D possibly corresponds to TRBD1 (6 bases). Germline V gene lookup returns CDR1 SGHAT and CDR2 FQDESV (reference sequence). This CDR3 contains 14 residues. V was shortened by 6 bases and J by 0 bases, with 11 bases between the two germline ends. DNA of the CDR3: TGTGCCAGCAGAGGGGGTTTCTTGAACACTGAAGCTTTCTTT. It codes for CASRGGFLNTEAFF. Combining the CDR3 with reference TRBV11-1 and TRBJ1-1 gives the whole variable domain EAEVAQSPRYKITEKSQAVAFWCDPISGHATLYWYRQILGQGPELLVQFQDESVVDDSQLPKDRFSAERLKGVDSTLKIQPAELGDSAMYLCASRGGFLNTEAFFGQGTRLTVV.

This clone appeared a single time. The chain recombines TRBV6-6 with TRBJ1-2, with D perhaps matching TRBD1 (6 bases). CDR1 MNHNY and CDR2 SVGAGI come from the germline V gene (reference sequence). With 8 bases removed from V and 0 bases from J, the gap between germline ends came to 16 bases. The CDR3 has 15 residues. The CDR3 DNA reads TGTGCCAGCCGAAACCAGGACAGTTCTAACTATGGCTACACCTTC. It translates to CASRNQDSSNYGYTF.

The rearrangement links TRBV25-1 to TRBJ2-5; 7 nucleotides align to TRBD2. Germline V gene lookup returns CDR1 MGHDK and CDR2 SYGVNS. This CDR3 has 15 amino acids. V dropped 4 bases and J dropped 2; count of bases not matched to a gene: 7. CDR3 sequence: CASSGGGFIQETQYF. DNA of the CDR3: TGTGCCAGCAGTGGGGGGGGATTTATTCAAGAGACCCAGTACTTC. Full variable domain (missing parts from reference TRBV25-1 and TRBJ2-5): EADIYQTPRYLVIGTGKKITLECSQTMGHDKMYWYQQDPGMELHLIHYSYGVNSTEKGDLSSESTVSRIRTEHFPLTLESARPSHTSQYLCASSGGGFIQETQYFGPGTRLLVL.

In its sample, this clone was seen a few times. The chain has TRBV6-5 and TRBJ1-5; no clear D. Trimming stripped 7 bases from V and 0 bases from J, with 13 bases between. CDR3 length equals 15 residues. Germline V gene sequence: CDR1 MNHEY, CDR2 SVGAGI. CDR3 region: CASTPRGFSNQPQHF. CDR3 DNA: TGTGCCAGCACCCCCAGAGGGTTTAGCAATCAGCCCCAGCATTTT.

This clone was found once. The rearrangement joins TRBV7-3 to TRBJ1-1, with TRBD1 as a possible D gene (6 bases). This CDR3 has 14 residues. Germline CDR1 reads SGHTA; CDR2 reads FQGTGA. V gave up 0 bases and J gave up 5 bases, with 10 bases separating them. CDR3 sequence (DNA): TGTGCCAGCAGCTTAACAGGGGGTGTTACTGAAGCTTTCTTT. It yields the protein CASSLTGGVTEAFF.

This clone was seen just once. A much larger clone sits a single nucleotide away, making a read error possible. The rearrangement links TRBV5-4 to TRBJ2-5; TRBD1 agrees at 9 bases. The CDR3 runs 15 residues. Trimming took 4 bases from V and 2 from J; bases not matched to a gene: 6. CDR1 and CDR2 (germline): SGHNT, YYREEE (reference sequence). CDR3 DNA sequence: TGTGCCAGCAGCGAAGGCGGGACAGGGCAAGAGACCCAGTACTTC. Its translation is CASSEGGTGQETQYF.

This clone appeared many times. The chain uses TRBV6-5 and TRBJ1-6; 9 bases align to TRBD1. Germline CDR1 MNHEY, CDR2 SVGAGI. This CDR3 spans 14 amino acids. The ends lost 6 bases at V and 9 bases at J; junction bases unmatched: 6. The CDR3 DNA reads as TGTGCCAGCAGATTGAGACAGGGGGTTTCACCCCTCCACTTT. It yields the protein CASRLRQGVSPLHF.

The chain recombines TRBV9 with TRBJ2-1, with 11 bases identical to TRBD2. CDR3 length: 15 amino acids. The junction had 4 bases not matched to a gene; V was cut back by 4 bases and J by 4 bases. Germline values: CDR1 SGDLS, CDR2 YYNGEE. CDR3 sequence reads: CASSSLAGGYNEQFF. As DNA, the CDR3 is TGTGCCAGCAGCTCGTTAGCGGGGGGGTACAATGAGCAGTTCTTC.

V usage is TRBV30 and J usage is TRBJ1-2; D possibly corresponds to TRBD1 (5 bases). Germline V gene lookup returns CDR1 GTSNPN and CDR2 SVGIG (reference sequence). V was shortened by 0 bases and J by 8 bases, with 7 bases between the two germline ends. CDR3 size: 11 residues. CDR3 DNA sequence: TGTGCCTGGAGTGTGGGGCAGGGCTACACCTTC. It specifies CAWSVGQGYTF.

This clone was seen repeatedly, ten times or more. This chain uses TRBV6-4 with TRBJ2-1; maybe TRBD1 (6 bases). This CDR3 is 12 amino acids long. Trimming left V 3 bases short and J 10 bases short, with 10 bases between. Germline CDR1 reads MRHNA; CDR2 reads SNTAGT. The CDR3 loop is CASSEGTSEQFF. CDR3 in DNA: TGTGCCAGCAGTGAAGGGACAAGCGAGCAGTTCTTC.